These T cell receptor beta chains were read from a single sample in a study of blood T cell repertoires in COVID-19. The data were produced by immunoSEQ multiplex PCR, yet TCRdb's version contains in-frame clones alone and is incomplete. The sample includes about 130,000 clones, 60% to 85% seen only once; the top ten take around 18%. What was sequenced was peripheral blood. Receptors were obtained from a man at least 80 years old with acute or convalescent COVID-19. The CDR3 runs from the conserved cysteine through the conserved F or W. D genes are given only for firm matches. Only some rows state a clone size, as once, few, many or a class for expanded clones.

v_gene: TRBV6-5; abundance: -; j_gene: TRBJ1-2; d_gene: -; CDR3nt: TGTGCCAGCAGTCCCAGGGTGGAGGGCTACACCTTC; CDR3aa: CASSPRVEGYTF
v_gene: TRBV7-9; abundance: -; j_gene: TRBJ2-3; d_gene: TRBD2; CDR3nt: TGTGCCAGCAGCCCCTGGGGGACTAGCGGGACAGATACGCAGTATTTT; CDR3aa: CASSPWGTSGTDTQYF
v_gene: TRBV5-1; abundance: -; j_gene: TRBJ2-7; d_gene: TRBD1; CDR3nt: TGCGCCAGCAGCCTGGGGGGGACAGGGACCTACGAGCAGTACTTC; CDR3aa: CASSLGGTGTYEQYF
v_gene: TRBV11-2; abundance: -; j_gene: TRBJ2-2; d_gene: TRBD2; CDR3nt: TGTGCCAGCAGCCCGGGACTAGCGGGAACCGGGGAGCTGTTTTTT; CDR3aa: CASSPGLAGTGELFF
v_gene: TRBV5-1; abundance: -; j_gene: TRBJ2-2; d_gene: TRBD1; CDR3nt: TGCGCCAGCAGCTTACCAGGGGGTAACACCGGGGAGCTGTTTTTT; CDR3aa: CASSLPGGNTGELFF
v_gene: TRBV7-8; abundance: -; j_gene: TRBJ2-6; d_gene: -; CDR3nt: TGTGCCAGCAGCTTAACCTCCGCTGATGGCAAGACTGGGGCCAACGTCCTGACTTTC; CDR3aa: CASSLTSADGKTGANVLTF
v_gene: TRBV28; abundance: few; j_gene: TRBJ1-1; d_gene: -; CDR3nt: TGTGCCAGCAGGAACTTGAACACTGAAGCTTTCTTT; CDR3aa: CASRNLNTEAFF
v_gene: TRBV2; abundance: -; j_gene: TRBJ2-1; d_gene: TRBD1; CDR3nt: TGTGTCAAAGGCGGGGACAGGGGGCGCGGGAATGAGCAGTTCTTC; CDR3aa: CVKGGDRGRGNEQFF
v_gene: TRBV2; abundance: -; j_gene: TRBJ2-7; d_gene: TRBD1; CDR3nt: TGTGCCAGCAACCCGGTCAGGGACAGGAGCTCCTACGAGCAGTACTTC; CDR3aa: CASNPVRDRSSYEQYF
v_gene: TRBV7-9; abundance: -; j_gene: TRBJ2-7; d_gene: TRBD2; CDR3nt: TGTGCCAGCAGCTTTAGCGGGGGGAAGTTCGACGAGCAGTACTTC; CDR3aa: CASSFSGGKFDEQYF
v_gene: TRBV7-6; abundance: -; j_gene: TRBJ2-1; d_gene: -; CDR3nt: TGTGCCAGCAGCTTAGAGGTGGGGGCATCCTACAATGAGCAGTTCTTC; CDR3aa: CASSLEVGASYNEQFF
v_gene: TRBV29-1; abundance: -; j_gene: TRBJ1-2; d_gene: TRBD1; CDR3nt: TGCAGCGTTGAGACAGGGTCGTATGGCTACACCTTC; CDR3aa: CSVETGSYGYTF
v_gene: TRBV6-5; abundance: -; j_gene: TRBJ1-2; d_gene: TRBD1; CDR3nt: TGTGCCAGCAGTTACTCGATACAGGGGGCCGCGCGGGGCTACACCTTC; CDR3aa: CASSYSIQGAARGYTF
v_gene: TRBV3-1/TRBV3-2; abundance: -; j_gene: TRBJ1-1; d_gene: -; CDR3nt: TGTGCCAGCAGCCGCGGCCTTGGTGCGATGGAATTGAACACTGAAGCTTTCTTT; CDR3aa: CASSRGLGAMELNTEAFF
v_gene: TRBV7-2; abundance: -; j_gene: TRBJ1-6; d_gene: -; CDR3nt: TGTGCCAGCAGAGTTAGGGGGTATAATTCACCCCTCCACTTT; CDR3aa: CASRVRGYNSPLHF
v_gene: TRBV5-8; abundance: -; j_gene: TRBJ2-7; d_gene: -; CDR3nt: TGTGCCAGCAGCCTCACACAGGGACGGCAGTACTTC; CDR3aa: CASSLTQGRQYF
v_gene: TRBV19; abundance: -; j_gene: TRBJ1-1; d_gene: -; CDR3nt: TGTGCCAGTAGTATGGGAGGGGGCACTGAAGCTTTCTTT; CDR3aa: CASSMGGGTEAFF
v_gene: TRBV10-1; abundance: -; j_gene: TRBJ2-5; d_gene: -; CDR3nt: TGCGCCAGCGGTAGAACAGGCTACCAAGAGACCCAGTACTTC; CDR3aa: CASGRTGYQETQYF
v_gene: TRBV7-2; abundance: once; j_gene: TRBJ2-1; d_gene: -; CDR3nt: TGTGCCAGCAGCTTAAACAGTTACAATGAGCAGTTCTTC; CDR3aa: CASSLNSYNEQFF
v_gene: TRBV6-5; abundance: few; j_gene: TRBJ1-2; d_gene: -; CDR3nt: TGTGCCAGCAGTTACTCAGAGAGGGACTATGGCTACACCTTC; CDR3aa: CASSYSERDYGYTF
v_gene: TRBV11-2; abundance: -; j_gene: TRBJ2-2; d_gene: -; CDR3nt: TGTGCCAGCAGCTTAAATACGGGATCGAACACCGGGGAGCTGTTTTTT; CDR3aa: CASSLNTGSNTGELFF
v_gene: TRBV7-9; abundance: -; j_gene: TRBJ2-5; d_gene: TRBD1; CDR3nt: TGTGCCAGCAGCGCGGACAGGGGGCGTAGGGAGACCCAGTACTTC; CDR3aa: CASSADRGRRETQYF
v_gene: TRBV5-4; abundance: -; j_gene: TRBJ1-1; d_gene: -; CDR3nt: TGTGCCAGCAGCTCCGGAGGACCACTGAACACTGAAGCTTTCTTT; CDR3aa: CASSSGGPLNTEAFF